The 31 T cell receptor beta chains presented below share a single source sample, sequenced in a study of T-cell memory formation after mild COVID-19. TCRdb processed the 5' RACE reads anew with MiXCR; each CDR3 protein has one entry. This sample carries a few hundred thousand distinct CDR3 sequences, approximately 25% of them seen once, and the ten largest clones take roughly 8.9%. Sequenced sample: PBMCs or a T cell subset sorted from them (not recorded which). The source is an adult woman who had mild COVID-19 (a few samples of this study predate the infection). Cell type and time point are not known.

The chain links TRBV4-1 to TRBJ2-1; D assignment may be TRBD1 or TRBD2 (5 bases each). The CDR3 contains 17 residues. Trimming cost V 4 bases and J 1 base, with 17 bases left between them. CDR1 MGHRA and CDR2 YSYEKL come from the germline V gene. CDR3 amino acids: CASSPRMVGVSYNEQFF. The DNA of the CDR3 is TGCGCCAGCAGCCCCCGAATGGTGGGGGTGTCCTACAATGAGCAGTTCTTC.

This clonotype was counted between two and nine times. This sequence joins TRBV28 and TRBJ2-1; 9 nucleotides line up with TRBD1. V was clipped by 8 bases and J by 12 bases; unmatched bases: 14. The CDR3 is 14 residues long. Per germline, CDR1 MDHEN and CDR2 SYDVKM. CDR3 nucleotide sequence: TGTGCCAGCCAACCCGGGGGGACAGGGATCCGGCAGTTCTTC. Residues: CASQPGGTGIRQFF.

Only a few counts were recorded for this clonotype. This chain links TRBV7-9 with TRBJ1-1; D unresolved. CDR1 and CDR2 from the germline V gene are SEHNR and FQNEAQ (reference sequence). Trimming pared 5 bases from V and 1 base from J, leaving 26 bases between. The CDR3 runs 19 residues. The CDR3 spells CASSPTGEATRSGNTEAFF. In nucleotides, the CDR3 is TGTGCCAGCAGCCCCACCGGGGAGGCTACGAGGAGTGGGAACACTGAAGCTTTCTTT.

The chain combines TRBV6-5 with TRBJ2-7, with D perhaps TRBD1 (6 bases). This CDR3 is built from 15 residues. Trimming took off 2 bases at V and 1 base at J, with 12 bases between the two ends. Germline CDR1 is MNHEY and CDR2 is SVGAGI. The CDR3 sequence: CASSYLPGDSYEQYF. In nucleotides, the CDR3 is TGTGCCAGCAGTTACCTCCCAGGGGATTCCTACGAGCAGTACTTC.

The chain joins TRBV5-1 to TRBJ2-7, with a weak D call TRBD1 (6 bases). This CDR3 is built from 12 residues. CDR1 and CDR2 (germline): SGHRS, YFSETQ. V lost 2 bases and J lost 7, with 10 bases in between. CDR3 DNA sequence: TGCGCCAGCAGCTTTGCAGGGGATGAGCAGTACTTC. Residues: CASSFAGDEQYF.

This clonotype has a handful of counts. This chain joins TRBV24-1 and TRBJ2-1; TRBD2 matches at 8 bases. The CDR3 loop spans 16 amino acids. Per germline, CDR1 KGHDR and CDR2 SFDVKD. V was pared by 1 base and J by 2 bases, with 3 bases of the junction left unmatched. The CDR3 bases are TGTGCCACCAGTGATTTCCCAGCGGGAGCCTACAATGAGCAGTTCTTC. This encodes CATSDFPAGAYNEQFF.

This clonotype was found a few times. V gene TRBV5-6 combines with J gene TRBJ2-3; D uncertain. V lost 2 bases to trimming and J lost 2 bases, with 15 bases between them. The CDR3 length is 16 residues. The germline CDR1 and CDR2 sequences are SGHDT and YYEEEE. CDR3 amino acids: CASSFERLSSTDTQYF. The CDR3 coding sequence is TGTGCCAGCAGCTTCGAGCGACTTTCCTCCACAGATACGCAGTATTTT.

CDR3 region: CASRTPSTGYTF. The CDR3 nucleotides read TGTGCCAGCAGAACACCTAGCACAGGCTACACCTTC. V usage is TRBV6-6 and J usage is TRBJ1-2; no reliable D call. CDR1 is MNHNY and CDR2 is SVGAGI in the germline V gene (reference sequence). This CDR3 has 12 amino acids. V was clipped by 6 bases and J by 8 bases, with 13 bases between them.

The chain joins TRBV21-1 to TRBJ2-3; the D segment call TRBD1 is taken from the table without a DNA check. TRBV21-1 is noted as a pseudogene. The CDR3 runs to 17 residues. This chain's CDR3 is CASSKGPTTGITDTQYF. Here the CDR3 DNA reads TGTGCCAGCAGCAAAGGACCAACCACAGGGATTACAGATACGCAGTATTTT.

The genes are TRBV7-9 and TRBJ2-3; no clear D gene. The CDR3 loop spans 15 amino acids. V was cut by 7 bases and J by 2 bases, with 16 bases left in between. CDR1 is SEHNR, CDR2 FQNEAQ, per germline (reference sequence). Written as DNA, the CDR3 is TGTGCCAGCATCCATGGTGGGGTATTCACAGATACGCAGTATTTT. Amino acids: CASIHGGVFTDTQYF.

This chain links TRBV7-9 with TRBJ2-1; TRBD1 is a possible D gene (6 bases). V lost 3 bases to trimming and J lost 4 bases, with 13 bases between them. The CDR3 length is 15 residues. Germline lookup yields CDR1 SEHNR and CDR2 FQNEAQ (reference sequence). CDR3 loop: CASSFWTGTYNEQFF. The CDR3 DNA is TGTGCCAGCAGCTTTTGGACTGGGACATACAATGAGCAGTTCTTC.

This clonotype has a handful of counts. This chain uses TRBV2 with TRBJ2-1; TRBD2 aligns across 7 bases. Germline V CDR1 and CDR2: SNHLY, FYNNEI. V gave up 0 bases and J gave up 16 bases; unmatched junction bases: 18. The CDR3 runs 16 residues. CDR3 nucleotides: TGTGCCAGCAGTGAAGCGACCGTGGGGCTAGCGGTCGAAGAATTCTTC. The encoded protein is CASSEATVGLAVEEFF.

This sequence joins TRBV25-1 and TRBJ1-2, with D perhaps matching TRBD1 (6 bases). Per germline, CDR1 MGHDK and CDR2 SYGVNS. The CDR3 is 14 amino acids. V shed 1 base and J shed 7 bases, with 13 bases lying between them. The CDR3 nucleotides are TGTGCCAGCAGTGAATCTGGCTACAGGGCTGGCTACACCTTC. Residues: CASSESGYRAGYTF.

This clonotype was seen repeatedly, ten times or more. The chain carries TRBV27 and TRBJ2-3; D unresolved. This CDR3 region has 12 residues. V lost 3 bases to trimming and J lost 4 bases, with 5 bases between them. Germline CDR1 is MNHEY and CDR2 is SMNVEV (reference sequence). CDR3 protein: CASSFRPDTQYF. The CDR3 DNA reads as TGTGCCAGCAGTTTTCGTCCAGATACGCAGTATTTT.

The chain joins TRBV5-1 to TRBJ2-1, with D possibly matching TRBD2 (5 bases). This CDR3 has 15 amino acids. Trimming removed 1 base at V and 0 bases at J, with 8 bases between. Germline CDR1 SGHRS, CDR2 YFSETQ. CDR3 DNA: TGCGCCAGCAGCTTGAACGGGGACTCCTACAATGAGCAGTTCTTC. It translates to CASSLNGDSYNEQFF.

This clonotype has at least ten counts. The chain has TRBV6-6 and TRBJ2-7; TRBD1 agrees at 11 bases. V shed 6 bases and J 2 bases; nucleotides not matched to a gene: 0. The CDR3 spans 13 residues. The germline V gene encodes CDR1 MNHNY and CDR2 SVGAGI (reference sequence). The CDR3 spells CASRDRGPYEQYF. CDR3 sequence (DNA): TGTGCCAGCAGGGACAGGGGGCCCTACGAGCAGTACTTC.

The rearrangement joins TRBV24-1 to TRBJ2-2; D gene unclear. Germline lookup yields CDR1 KGHDR and CDR2 SFDVKD. The V end lost 8 bases, the J end lost 6 bases, and 12 bases lay between the germline ends. The CDR3 sequence is 13 residues long. This CDR3 reads CATKGLGAGELFF. The CDR3 DNA is TGTGCCACCAAAGGGTTAGGCGCCGGGGAGCTGTTTTTT.

The chain carries TRBV30 and TRBJ2-1; 10 nucleotides align to TRBD1. CDR1 is GTSNPN and CDR2 is SVGIG in the germline V gene (reference sequence). The ends lost 2 bases at V and 5 bases at J; junction bases unmatched: 9. The CDR3 has 16 residues. This CDR3 is CAWSHLPGQGNNEQFF. The CDR3 coding sequence is TGTGCCTGGAGTCATCTTCCGGGACAGGGGAACAATGAGCAGTTCTTC. The full variable domain, rest sourced from reference TRBV30 and TRBJ2-1, is SQTIHQWPATLVQPVGSPLSLECTVEGTSNPNLYWYRQAAGRGLQLLFYSVGIGQISSEVPQNLSASRPQDRQFILSSKKLLLSDSGFYLCAWSHLPGQGNNEQFFGPGTRLTVL.

The rearrangement joins TRBV7-2 to TRBJ2-1; the D gene is possibly TRBD2 (6 bases). V lost 5 bases, J lost 5 bases, and 22 bases lay in between. Germline-derived CDR1 and CDR2 are SGHTA and FQGNSA. This CDR3 is built from 17 residues. CDR3 sequence: CASSRRVASVKNNEQFF. The DNA for the CDR3 is TGTGCCAGCAGCCGTAGAGTCGCTAGCGTGAAGAACAATGAGCAGTTCTTC. The entire variable domain, with the rest obtained from reference TRBV7-2 and TRBJ2-1, is as follows: GAGVSQSPSNKVTEKGKDVELRCDPISGHTALYWYRQSLGQGLEFLIYFQGNSAPDKSGLPSDRFSAERTGGSVSTLTIQRTQQEDSAVYLCASSRRVASVKNNEQFFGPGTRLTVL.

The chain employs TRBV18 and TRBJ2-7; 8 bases align to TRBD1. CDR1 is KGHSH and CDR2 is LQKENI in the germline V gene. The CDR3 extends over 15 amino acids. Trimming took 4 bases from V and 6 from J; bases not matched to a gene: 11. Here the CDR3 DNA reads TGTGCCAGCTCACTTCGGACAGGGCGCCTTACCGAGCAGTACTTC. It is translated as CASSLRTGRLTEQYF.

This clonotype was seen only a few times. The chain carries TRBV14 and TRBJ2-1; D gene uncertain. Germline CDR1 and CDR2: SGHDN and FVKESK. V lost 4 bases, J lost 7 bases, and 8 bases lay in between. The CDR3 spans 12 residues. The CDR3 is CASSLQRNEQFF. The CDR3 DNA reads as TGTGCCAGCAGCCTTCAACGGAATGAGCAGTTCTTC.

V and J are TRBV6-1 and TRBJ1-4; a weak D match, TRBD1 (6 bases). V gave up 0 bases and J gave up 4 bases, with 9 bases separating them. From germline, CDR1 is MNHNS and CDR2 SASEGT. The CDR3 is made up of 15 amino acids. This chain's CDR3 is CASSEATGNNEKLFF. The CDR3 bases are TGTGCCAGCAGTGAAGCGACAGGCAATAATGAAAAACTGTTTTTT.

This clonotype was counted ten times or more. This rearrangement joins TRBV12-3 or TRBV12-4 to TRBJ2-2; TRBD2 matches at 8 bases. V was pared by 6 bases and J by 2 bases, with 8 bases of the junction left unmatched. This CDR3 has 16 amino acids. The CDR3 DNA reads TGTGCCAGCAGACTTGGACTAGCCGCAAACACCGGGGAGCTGTTTTTT. It yields the protein CASRLGLAANTGELFF.

The J gene is TRBJ1-3, the V gene TRBV20-1; no reliable D call. The germline V and J ends were trimmed by 0 bases and 0 bases, with 12 bases remaining between them. Germline CDR1 reads DFQATT; CDR2 reads SNEGSKA (reference sequence). CDR3 length equals 16 residues. The CDR3 DNA reads as TGCAGTGCTAGAGATCAACCCGGACCCTCTGGAAACACCATATATTTT. This sequence encodes CSARDQPGPSGNTIYF.

This clonotype has a handful of counts. The gene calls are TRBV11-2 and TRBJ2-1; 15 bases match TRBD2. CDR3 length: 18 residues. Germline lookup yields CDR1 SGHAT and CDR2 FQNNGV. J lost 4 bases, V lost 5 bases, and 9 bases had no gene match. CDR3 bases: TGTGCCAGCAGCCTCGGACTAGCGGGGGGGCGTTCATACAATGAGCAGTTCTTC. Amino acid sequence: CASSLGLAGGRSYNEQFF.

The V gene is TRBV5-5, the J gene TRBJ2-5; no clear D gene. The CDR3 consists of 15 residues. Germline V gene lookup returns CDR1 SGHKS and CDR2 YYEKEE (reference sequence). Trimming pared 6 bases from V and 0 bases from J, leaving 15 bases between. CDR3 bases: TGTGCCAGCATAGATTACTCCTGGTACCAAGAGACCCAGTACTTC. Residues: CASIDYSWYQETQYF.

This clonotype was counted between two and nine times. This sequence joins TRBV24-1 and TRBJ2-1; D gene ambiguous. This CDR3 contains 12 residues. Germline lookup yields CDR1 KGHDR and CDR2 SFDVKD. V dropped 9 bases and J dropped 6 bases, with 11 bases sitting between them. CDR3 DNA sequence: TGTGCCACCGGCGTTATTGGCAATGAGCAGTTCTTC. Translated, it gives CATGVIGNEQFF.

The sample holds many counts of this clonotype. This chain uses TRBV7-9 with TRBJ2-3; D unclear. The length of the CDR3 is 16 residues. The germline V and J ends were trimmed by 5 bases and 0 bases, with 15 bases remaining between them. Germline V lookup: CDR1 SEHNR, CDR2 FQNEAQ (reference sequence). The CDR3 spells CASSTPETPSTDTQYF. In nucleotides, the CDR3 is TGTGCCAGCAGCACTCCGGAAACCCCCAGCACAGATACGCAGTATTTT.

The sample holds many counts of this clonotype. This chain links TRBV7-9 with TRBJ2-7, with a possible D match to TRBD1 (5 bases). V was shortened by 2 bases and J by 6 bases, with 26 bases between the two germline ends. Germline values: CDR1 SEHNR, CDR2 FQNEAQ (reference sequence). This CDR3 comprises 18 residues. CDR3 nucleotides: TGTGCCAGCAGCTTATCGTCTGGACGCAGAAGGGGCGATAGCGAGCAGTACTTC. This encodes CASSLSSGRRRGDSEQYF.

The CDR3 sequence: CASSLGRGVSYNEQFF. Written as DNA, the CDR3 is TGTGCCAGCAGCTTAGGGAGGGGGGTCTCCTACAATGAGCAGTTCTTC. V gene TRBV7-6 combines with J gene TRBJ2-1; D possibly uses TRBD1 or TRBD2 (6 bases each). Between the trimmed V and J ends, which lost 1 base and 0 bases, there was a span of 10 bases. This CDR3 has 16 residues. CDR1 is SGHVS, CDR2 FNYEAQ, per germline.

V and J are TRBV12-3 or TRBV12-4 and TRBJ1-3; weak D call: TRBD1 (6 bases). The CDR3 extends over 18 amino acids. With 7 bases removed from V and 4 bases from J, the gap between germline ends came to 26 bases. CDR3 sequence reads: CASIQSRTGRGRGNTIYF. DNA for the CDR3: TGTGCCAGCATCCAGAGTCGCACAGGGCGAGGGCGAGGAAACACCATATATTTT.